This T cell receptor (beta chain) comes out of a study of technical replicates of blood from a handful of donors (dated 2017 in TCRdb). A word on this clone: Its antigen is still unknown. No much larger clone exists at a distance of one base, and base qualities are not known.

For CDR1 and CDR2, the germline V gene (reference sequence) lists MNHNY and SVGAGI. At the junction V is shortened by 8 bases and J by 6 bases; bases outside the gene matches: 8. The CDR3, cysteine through phenylalanine, is 13 amino acids long. Only the CDR3 region is kept as DNA, spanning 39 bases read in frame from base 1. The library was made by the immunoSEQ multiplex PCR assay. In TCRdb, the immuneACCESS table is reduced to in-frame sequences with V and J assigned. These tables do not hold every clone; where another copy was compared, an unresolved V gene accounts for under half, and the others remain unexplained. A total of under 85,000 clones appear in this sample, approximately 97% of them only once. The ten largest clones add up to 0.2% to 0.3% of the sample.

The sample comprised T cells isolated from PBMCs. This receptor was identified in a human donor in good health. Recombination linked TRBV6-6 to TRBJ2-7, and 9 bases in between align with TRBD1. In nucleotides, the sequence is TGTGCCAGCGGCCGGGACAGGGACGCCGAGCAGTACTTC. It specifies CASGRDRDAEQYF.